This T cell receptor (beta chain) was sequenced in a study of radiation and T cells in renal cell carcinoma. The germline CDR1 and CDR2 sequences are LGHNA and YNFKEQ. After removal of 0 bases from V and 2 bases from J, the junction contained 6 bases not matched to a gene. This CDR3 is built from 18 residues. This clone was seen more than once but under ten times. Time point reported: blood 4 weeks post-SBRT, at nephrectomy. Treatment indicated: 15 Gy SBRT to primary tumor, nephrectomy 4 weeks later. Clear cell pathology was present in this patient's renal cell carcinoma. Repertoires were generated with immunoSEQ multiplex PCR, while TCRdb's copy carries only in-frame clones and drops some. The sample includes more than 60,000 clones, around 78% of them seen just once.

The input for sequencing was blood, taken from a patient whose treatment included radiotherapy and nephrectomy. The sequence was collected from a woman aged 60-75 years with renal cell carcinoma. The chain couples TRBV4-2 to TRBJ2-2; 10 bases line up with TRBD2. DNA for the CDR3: TGTGCCAGCAGCCAAGACCCTAGCGGGGGTTTTAACACCGGGGAGCTGTTTTTT. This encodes CASSQDPSGGFNTGELFF.